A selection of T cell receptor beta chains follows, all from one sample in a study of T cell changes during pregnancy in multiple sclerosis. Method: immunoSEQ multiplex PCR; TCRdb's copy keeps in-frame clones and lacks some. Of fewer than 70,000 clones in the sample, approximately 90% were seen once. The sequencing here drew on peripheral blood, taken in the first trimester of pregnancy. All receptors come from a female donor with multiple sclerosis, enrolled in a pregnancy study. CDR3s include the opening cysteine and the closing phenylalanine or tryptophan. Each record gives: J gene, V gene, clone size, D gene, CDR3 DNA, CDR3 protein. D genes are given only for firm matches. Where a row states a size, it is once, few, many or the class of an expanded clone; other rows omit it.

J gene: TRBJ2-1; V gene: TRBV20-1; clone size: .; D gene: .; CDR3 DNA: TGCAGTGCTTACCAAAACTATGAGCAGTTCTTC; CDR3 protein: CSAYQNYEQFF
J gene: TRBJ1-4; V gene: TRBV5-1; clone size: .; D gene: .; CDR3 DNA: TGCGCCAGCAGCTTGGTTGGGACAAACGCCGGTAATGAAAAACTGTTTTTT; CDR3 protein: CASSLVGTNAGNEKLFF
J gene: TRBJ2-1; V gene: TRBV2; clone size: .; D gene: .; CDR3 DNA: TGTGCCAGCAGTGGTCAGGGGATGTACAATGAGCAGTTCTTC; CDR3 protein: CASSGQGMYNEQFF
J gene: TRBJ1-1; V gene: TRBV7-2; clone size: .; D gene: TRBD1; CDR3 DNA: TGTGCCAGCAGCTTGAGACCAGGGGGCCTCGAGGTTGAAGCTTTCTTT; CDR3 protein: CASSLRPGGLEVEAFF
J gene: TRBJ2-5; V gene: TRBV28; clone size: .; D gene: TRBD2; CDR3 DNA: TGTGCCAGCAGTGTGATGAGACTAGCGGACCAAGAGACCCAGTACTTC; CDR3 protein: CASSVMRLADQETQYF
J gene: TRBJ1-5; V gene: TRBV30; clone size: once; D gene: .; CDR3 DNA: TGTGCCTGGGGGGGGGCTGGGGGCAATCAGCCCCAGCATTTT; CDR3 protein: CAWGGAGGNQPQHF
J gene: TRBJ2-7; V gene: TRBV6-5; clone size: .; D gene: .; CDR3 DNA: TGTGCCAGCAGTATTCTCTACGAGCAGTACTTC; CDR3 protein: CASSILYEQYF
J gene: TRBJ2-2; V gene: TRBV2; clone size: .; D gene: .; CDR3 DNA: TGTGCCAACTCATACAGGGCCGGGGAGCTGTTTTTT; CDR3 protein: CANSYRAGELFF
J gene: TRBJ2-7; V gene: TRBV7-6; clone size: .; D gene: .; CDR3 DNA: TGTGCCAGCAGCCCAGGACAGACCTACGAGCAGTACTTC; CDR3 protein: CASSPGQTYEQYF
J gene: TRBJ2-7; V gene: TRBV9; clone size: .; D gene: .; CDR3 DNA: TGTGCCAGCAGCGCGACAGGCTACGAGCAGTACTTC; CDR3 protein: CASSATGYEQYF
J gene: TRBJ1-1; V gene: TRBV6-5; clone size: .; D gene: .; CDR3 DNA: TGTGCCAGCAGTTATAACAGGGACACTGAAGCTTTCTTT; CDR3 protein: CASSYNRDTEAFF
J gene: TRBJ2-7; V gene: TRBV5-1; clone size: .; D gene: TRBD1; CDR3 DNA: TGCGCCAGCAGCCTGACGACAGGGGAAACCTACGAGCAGTACTTC; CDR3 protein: CASSLTTGETYEQYF
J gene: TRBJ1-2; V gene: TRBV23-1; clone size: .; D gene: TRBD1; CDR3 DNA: TGCGCCAGCAGTCAATCTTCAGACAGGGCCTCATCAATTGACTACACCTTC; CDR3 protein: CASSQSSDRASSIDYTF